Following are 16 T cell receptor beta chains from one sample sequenced in a study of CD8+ T cells in alopecia areata. Following RNA extraction, reverse transcription yielded cDNA that acted as the sequencing template. The protocol was immunoSEQ multiplex PCR, while the TCRdb copy is restricted to in-frame clones and leaves out a portion. The sample lists approximately 89,000 clones, over 40% occurring once. Sequenced: CD4+ T cells sorted from blood. These receptors all stem from a human donor with alopecia areata.

This clone showed up just a few times. This sequence joins TRBV29-1 and TRBJ1-3; tentative D call: TRBD1 (5 bases). From germline, CDR1 is SQVTM and CDR2 ANQGSEA. The CDR3 covers 13 residues. V shed 1 base and J shed 8 bases, with 12 bases lying between them. CDR3 sequence (DNA): TGCAGCGTTGAAGTGGGGACTCTCGACACCATATATTTT. Encoded protein: CSVEVGTLDTIYF.

The chain couples TRBV29-1 to TRBJ1-2; D uncertain. CDR1 and CDR2 from the germline V gene are SQVTM and ANQGSEA. The germline V and J ends were trimmed by 5 bases and 4 bases, with 11 bases remaining between them. This CDR3 contains 12 residues. This chain's CDR3 is CSVLSQAYGYTF. The CDR3 DNA is TGCAGCGTTTTGAGCCAGGCCTATGGCTACACCTTC.

This chain links TRBV6-6 with TRBJ2-7, with 8 bases identical to TRBD1. This CDR3 comprises 15 residues. The V gene's germline CDR1 is MNHNY and CDR2 SVGAGI (reference sequence). V trimming: 2 bases; J trimming: 3 bases; junction bases outside the gene matches: 6. The CDR3 protein is CASSYDRGGGYEQYF. The CDR3 region has the DNA TGTGCCAGCAGTTACGACAGGGGTGGGGGCTACGAGCAGTACTTC.

By proportion, this clone is medium-sized. The rearrangement uses TRBV29-1 and TRBJ2-3; 7 bases agree with TRBD2. The CDR3 length is 12 residues. V shed 7 bases, J shed 3 bases, and the junction held 4 bases outside the gene matches. Germline CDR1 reads SQVTM; CDR2 reads ANQGSEA. In nucleotides, the CDR3 is TGCAGCGCGGGGGGTCGGACAGATACGCAGTATTTT. Translation: CSAGGRTDTQYF.

This clone has more than one count but fewer than ten. V is TRBV29-1 and J is TRBJ1-2; a weak D match, TRBD1 (6 bases). V lost 1 base and J 6 bases, leaving 12 bases between the germline ends. The CDR3 extends over 13 amino acids. From germline, CDR1 is SQVTM and CDR2 ANQGSEA. DNA of the CDR3: TGCAGCGTTGAAGGTCGGGGGGCGAATGGCTACACCTTC. Amino acids: CSVEGRGANGYTF.

This clone has more than one count but fewer than ten. The chain recombines TRBV29-1 with TRBJ2-5; D is undetermined. CDR1 is SQVTM and CDR2 is ANQGSEA in the germline V gene. The CDR3 extends over 13 amino acids. Trimming left V 6 bases short and J 2 bases short, with 13 bases between. The CDR3 DNA is TGCAGCGTCCGAGGCAGGTTTCAAGAGACCCAGTACTTC. This encodes CSVRGRFQETQYF.

This clone was counted a few times. This chain links TRBV29-1 with TRBJ2-5, with a weak D call TRBD2 (6 bases). CDR1 and CDR2 from the germline V gene are SQVTM and ANQGSEA. The CDR3 consists of 12 residues. The V end lost 3 bases, the J end lost 6 bases, and 11 bases lay between the germline ends. The CDR3 sequence: CSVDLGGKTQYF. The CDR3 nucleotides are TGCAGCGTTGATCTGGGGGGAAAGACCCAGTACTTC.

This chain joins TRBV29-1 and TRBJ2-7; no firm D call. The V gene's germline CDR1 is SQVTM and CDR2 ANQGSEA. The CDR3 runs to 10 residues. Between the trimmed V and J ends, which lost 5 bases and 5 bases, there was a span of 7 bases. DNA for the CDR3: TGCAGCGTTAGAGACGACGAGCAGTACTTC. Its protein is CSVRDDEQYF.

This chain joins TRBV30 and TRBJ2-5, with D perhaps matching TRBD2 (5 bases). CDR1 GTSNPN and CDR2 SVGIG come from the germline V gene (reference sequence). V lost 2 bases and J 5 bases, leaving 18 bases between the germline ends. The CDR3 runs to 15 residues. CDR3 in DNA: TGTGCCTGGAGTCTTCCGGGATCGAAAGGGGAGACCCAGTACTTC. Translation gives CAWSLPGSKGETQYF.

This clone was seen just once. V gene TRBV5-7 combines with J gene TRBJ2-5; 7 nucleotides line up with TRBD1. With the DNA end fitting TRBJ2-7 better, the J assignment may be wrong. TRBV5-7 is given ORF status, its function remaining uncertain. The CDR3 has 15 amino acids. This CDR3 reads CAASVPRTGFHEQYF. CDR3 DNA: TGTGCCGCCTCTGTGCCCAGGACAGGATTCCACGAGCAGTACTTC.

The chain combines TRBV5-4 with TRBJ2-3; maybe TRBD2 (6 bases). CDR1 and CDR2 from the germline V gene are SGHNT and YYREEE (reference sequence). The CDR3 extends over 16 amino acids. Between the trimmed V and J ends, which lost 4 bases and 1 base, there was a span of 16 bases. The CDR3 region is CASSPGGTRRTDTQYF. In DNA, the CDR3 is TGTGCCAGCAGCCCCGGAGGGACTCGCCGCACAGATACGCAGTATTTT.

The chain couples TRBV30 to TRBJ2-1, with TRBD1 matching 7 bases. Germline CDR1 is GTSNPN and CDR2 is SVGIG (reference sequence). The CDR3 is 14 amino acids. Unmatched junction bases numbered 10, after V lost 7 bases and J lost 4 bases. The CDR3 spells CALNRDSLYNEQFF. CDR3 coding DNA: TGTGCCTTGAACCGGGACAGCCTATACAATGAGCAGTTCTTC.

The genes are TRBV29-1 and TRBJ2-5; maybe TRBD2 (6 bases). Per germline, CDR1 SQVTM and CDR2 ANQGSEA. The V gene lost 0 bases and the J gene lost 5 bases, with 16 bases spanning the gap. The CDR3 runs 15 residues. The CDR3 reads CSVEDGGIPGETQYF. In DNA form, the CDR3 reads TGCAGCGTTGAAGATGGGGGGATACCAGGGGAGACCCAGTACTTC.

In DNA form, the CDR3 reads TGTGCCAGCAGCTTACGGAGGGAGCAGTACTTC. It yields the protein CASSLRREQYF. The chain recombines TRBV5-6 with TRBJ2-7, with D tentatively TRBD2 (5 bases). Germline V gene sequence: CDR1 SGHDT, CDR2 YYEEEE. This CDR3 spans 11 amino acids. V shed 2 bases and J shed 7 bases, with 7 bases lying between them.

The J gene is TRBJ2-1, the V gene TRBV11-2; D gene ambiguous. The CDR3 is made up of 12 amino acids. Looked up from germline, CDR1 is SGHAT and CDR2 is FQNNGV. Trimming took off 5 bases at V and 9 bases at J, with 11 bases between the two ends. The CDR3 loop reads CASSQQSGEQFF. The CDR3 DNA is TGTGCCAGCAGCCAACAGTCGGGTGAGCAGTTCTTC.

DNA of the CDR3: TGTGCCAGCAGTTCGCCGATGGGGGCACAAGAGACCCAGTACTTC. The encoded protein is CASSSPMGAQETQYF. This chain joins TRBV28 and TRBJ2-5; weak D call: TRBD1 (6 bases). The CDR3 totals 15 residues. V dropped 4 bases and J dropped 2 bases, with 14 bases sitting between them. CDR1 is MDHEN, CDR2 SYDVKM, per germline.